This T cell receptor (beta chain) was obtained from a study of blood T cell repertoires in COVID-19. In the original analysis: It was from reference gene primer amplification that nucleated cell counts were estimated. The assay was immunoSEQ multiplex PCR, and TCRdb's table has in-frame clones only and misses some. The V and J calls and clone size come from that table; D and trimming were worked out from the DNA. The profile covers approximately 98,000 clones, with 88% appearing a single time and 2.4% taken by the ten largest. Between the trimmed V and J ends, which lost 3 bases and 0 bases, there was a span of 7 bases. The CDR3 covers 14 residues. In germline, CDR1 is SGHDT, CDR2 YYEEEE.

This clonotype was sampled from a human donor in a cohort sampled during active COVID-19. The genes are TRBV5-6 and TRBJ1-3; D is ambiguous. Sequences were obtained from peripheral blood. DNA of the CDR3: TGTGCCAGCAGCTCAGACACCTCTGGAAACACCATATATTTT. Translating gives CASSSDTSGNTIYF.